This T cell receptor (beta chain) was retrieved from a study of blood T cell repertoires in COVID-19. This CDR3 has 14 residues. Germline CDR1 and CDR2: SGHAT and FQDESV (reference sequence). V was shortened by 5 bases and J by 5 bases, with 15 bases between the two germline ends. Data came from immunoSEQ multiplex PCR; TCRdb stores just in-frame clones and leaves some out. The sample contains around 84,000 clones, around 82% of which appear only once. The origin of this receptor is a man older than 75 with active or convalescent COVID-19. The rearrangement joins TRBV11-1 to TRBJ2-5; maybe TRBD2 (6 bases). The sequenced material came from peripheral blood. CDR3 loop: CASSPALRGETQYF. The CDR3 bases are TGTGCCAGCAGCCCAGCCCTTCGGGGGGAGACCCAGTACTTC.